The 22 T cell receptor beta chains below were found in one sample sequenced in a study of technical replicates of blood from a few donors. Clones were sequenced by immunoSEQ multiplex PCR, and TCRdb holds only the in-frame ones, with some missing. The sample records over 80,000 clones, 95% to 97% being singletons. What was sequenced was T cells isolated from PBMCs. These receptors were obtained from a human donor in good health.

V usage is TRBV10-3 and J usage is TRBJ2-3; 7 nucleotides agree with TRBD2. The CDR3 is 12 amino acids. The V and J ends lost 0 bases and 13 bases, in that order; junction bases with no gene match: 4. Germline V CDR1 and CDR2: ENHRY, SYGVKD. The CDR3 is CAISESGGREYF. In nucleotides, the CDR3 is TGTGCCATCAGTGAGTCAGGAGGGAGGGAGTATTTT.

This clone has just one count. This chain joins TRBV19 and TRBJ1-1; D unclear. This CDR3 is built from 13 residues. The V gene's germline CDR1 is LNHDA and CDR2 SQIVND (reference sequence). Trimming removed 5 bases from V and 2 bases from J, with 9 bases in between. CDR3 DNA sequence: TGTGCCAGTAGTTATGCGGAAAACACTGAAGCTTTCTTT. It translates to CASSYAENTEAFF.

This chain links TRBV10-3 with TRBJ2-1; 7 bases are a match to TRBD2. V dropped 4 bases and J dropped 12; count of bases not matched to a gene: 12. The CDR3 contains 14 residues. Germline V gene lookup returns CDR1 ENHRY and CDR2 SYGVKD. In DNA form, the CDR3 reads TGTGCCATCAGTGTCAGGGTTGCGGGAGATATGCAGTTCTTC. Protein product: CAISVRVAGDMQFF.

The genes are TRBV6-1 and TRBJ2-1; D unresolved. From germline, CDR1 is MNHNS and CDR2 SASEGT. This CDR3 has 15 amino acids. V gave up 4 bases and J gave up 0 bases, with 10 bases separating them. CDR3 sequence: CASSVQRISYNEQFF. The CDR3 DNA sequence: TGTGCCAGCAGTGTCCAGCGTATCTCCTACAATGAGCAGTTCTTC.

This chain links TRBV19 with TRBJ1-3; D gene ambiguous. The CDR3 covers 11 residues. With 7 bases removed from V and 11 bases from J, the gap between germline ends came to 12 bases. Germline-derived CDR1 and CDR2 are LNHDA and SQIVND (reference sequence). The CDR3: CASKDGLSIYF. CDR3 nucleotide sequence: TGTGCCAGTAAGGACGGACTCTCCATATATTTT. The full variable domain, its missing parts supplied by reference TRBV19 and TRBJ1-3, is DGGITQSPKYLFRKEGQNVTLSCEQNLNHDAMYWYRQDPGQGLRLIYYSQIVNDFQKGDIAEGYSVSREKKESFPLTVTSAQKNPTAFYLCASKDGLSIYFGEGSWLTVV.

The chain joins TRBV2 to TRBJ2-5; D is perhaps TRBD2 (6 bases). The V gene's germline CDR1 is SNHLY and CDR2 FYNNEI. The V end lost 7 bases, the J end lost 2 bases, and 17 bases lay between the germline ends. CDR3 length: 15 amino acids. Here the CDR3 DNA reads TGTGCCAGCACCAGAGCGGGCGTCCTACAAGAGACCCAGTACTTC. It codes for CASTRAGVLQETQYF. The entire variable domain, with the rest obtained from reference TRBV2 and TRBJ2-5, is as follows: EPEVTQTPSHQVTQMGQEVILRCVPISNHLYFYWYRQILGQKVEFLVSFYNNEISEKSEIFDDQFSVERPDGSNFTLKIRSTKLEDSAMYFCASTRAGVLQETQYFGPGTRLLVL.

The chain combines TRBV7-9 with TRBJ2-7, with 7 bases fitting TRBD1. Germline assignment: CDR1 SEHNR and CDR2 FQNEAQ (reference sequence). V trimming: 4 bases; J trimming: 6 bases; junction bases outside the gene matches: 0. CDR3 length equals 11 residues. The CDR3 region is CASSSGGEQYF. The DNA for the CDR3 is TGTGCCAGCAGCTCAGGGGGCGAGCAGTACTTC.

This rearrangement joins TRBV25-1 to TRBJ2-7; no definite D call. This CDR3 contains 16 residues. Germline CDR1 and CDR2: MGHDK and SYGVNS. Between the trimmed V and J ends, which lost 0 bases and 2 bases, there was a span of 14 bases. Here the CDR3 reads CASSEYSPLKTYEQYF. The CDR3 nucleotides are TGTGCCAGCAGTGAATATAGCCCCCTGAAAACCTACGAGCAGTACTTC.

J is TRBJ2-7 and V is TRBV7-9, with D perhaps TRBD1 (5 bases). The CDR3 sequence is 15 residues long. V was shortened by 0 bases and J by 5 bases, with 14 bases between the two germline ends. Per the germline V gene, CDR1 is SEHNR and CDR2 is FQNEAQ (reference sequence). CDR3 sequence (DNA): TGTGCCAGCAGCTTAGCTGGGGCCCTAAGCCACGAGCAGTACTTC. It is translated as CASSLAGALSHEQYF.

The chain joins TRBV4-1 to TRBJ2-1; maybe TRBD1 (7 bases). The germline gives CDR1 MGHRA, CDR2 YSYEKL. V lost 0 bases and J 8 bases, leaving 20 bases between the germline ends. CDR3 length equals 17 residues. The CDR3 sequence: CASSQEGAGGRSDEQFF. The CDR3 coding sequence is TGCGCCAGCAGCCAAGAAGGGGCAGGGGGGCGTAGCGATGAGCAGTTCTTC.

This chain links TRBV30 with TRBJ2-7, with a weak D call TRBD1 (6 bases). CDR1 GTSNPN and CDR2 SVGIG come from the germline V gene (reference sequence). The CDR3 spans 12 residues. Trimming left V 2 bases short and J 4 bases short, with 9 bases between. CDR3 region: CAWSQGGYEQYF. In DNA, the CDR3 is TGTGCCTGGAGTCAAGGGGGTTACGAGCAGTACTTC.

V gene TRBV6-5 combines with J gene TRBJ2-1; D is possibly TRBD1 (5 bases). Trimming pared 0 bases from V and 4 bases from J, leaving 10 bases between. Germline lookup yields CDR1 MNHEY and CDR2 SVGAGI. CDR3 length equals 15 residues. The CDR3 nucleotides read TGTGCCAGCAGTTACTCGAGCGCAGGGTACAATGAGCAGTTCTTC. Translating gives CASSYSSAGYNEQFF.

This rearrangement joins TRBV5-1 to TRBJ2-2; no reliable D call. This CDR3 region has 16 residues. Per germline, CDR1 SGHRS and CDR2 YFSETQ. Between the trimmed V and J ends, which lost 0 bases and 0 bases, there was a span of 9 bases. The CDR3 DNA sequence: TGCGCCAGCAGCTTGGTTGATCTAGCGAACACCGGGGAGCTGTTTTTT. It encodes CASSLVDLANTGELFF.

CDR3 sequence reads: CASSLEAGGYSYEQYF. CDR3 DNA: TGTGCCAGCAGCTTAGAAGCGGGGGGGTACTCCTACGAGCAGTACTTC. The chain employs TRBV7-2 and TRBJ2-7; TRBD2 matches 10 bases. The ends lost 1 base at V and 0 bases at J; junction bases unmatched: 3. The CDR3 length is 16 residues. The germline CDR1 and CDR2 sequences are SGHTA and FQGNSA.

V is TRBV27 and J is TRBJ2-7; TRBD1 might be the D (7 bases). V was shortened by 5 bases and J by 2 bases, with 16 bases between the two germline ends. Per the germline V gene, CDR1 is MNHEY and CDR2 is SMNVEV (reference sequence). The CDR3 runs 15 residues. This CDR3 reads CASSTRDRPTYEQYF. As DNA, the CDR3 is TGTGCCAGCAGTACGCGGGACAGACCAACCTACGAGCAGTACTTC.

This chain joins TRBV5-1 and TRBJ1-1; D ambiguous. The CDR3 has 13 amino acids. Trimming took off 1 base at V and 4 bases at J, with 8 bases between the two ends. The germline V gene has CDR1 SGHRS and CDR2 YFSETQ. This CDR3 is CASSLSGITEAFF. The CDR3, as DNA: TGCGCCAGCAGCTTGTCCGGGATCACTGAAGCTTTCTTT.

The V call is TRBV2, the J call TRBJ2-1; the D is unclear. Germline V gives CDR1 SNHLY, CDR2 FYNNEI. The CDR3 is 14 residues long. V was trimmed by 1 base and J by 5 bases, leaving 9 bases between them. CDR3 amino acids: CASSEGSSNNEQFF. The CDR3 bases are TGTGCCAGCAGTGAAGGTAGCAGCAACAATGAGCAGTTCTTC.

This clone was observed a handful of times. One end of the junction fails to match germline, which may point to a read error. J is TRBJ2-7 and V is TRBV11-2, with TRBD2 identical over 9 bases. This CDR3 is built from 15 residues. The germline V gene has CDR1 SGHAT and CDR2 FQNNGV. Here the CDR3 reads CASSFYGGRAYEQYF. The CDR3 DNA reads TGTGCCAGCAGCTTTTACGGCGGGAGGGCCTATGAGCAGTACTTC.

The chain is built from TRBV4-1 and TRBJ1-2; D is undetermined. V was trimmed by 1 base and J by 3 bases, leaving 9 bases between them. Germline lookup yields CDR1 MGHRA and CDR2 YSYEKL. The CDR3 contains 14 residues. The CDR3 is CASSQGAGDYGYTF. CDR3 bases: TGCGCCAGCAGCCAAGGAGCCGGGGACTATGGCTACACCTTC.

This clone was found a few times. The chain is built from TRBV6-1 and TRBJ2-7, with 8 bases matching TRBD1. Germline V gives CDR1 MNHNS, CDR2 SASEGT. The CDR3 loop spans 14 amino acids. The V gene end was trimmed by 3 bases and the J gene end by 5 bases; junction bases not matched to a gene: 6. CDR3 loop: CASSETGVLDEQYF. CDR3 DNA sequence: TGTGCCAGCAGTGAGACAGGGGTCTTGGACGAGCAGTACTTC.

V and J are TRBV5-1 and TRBJ1-3; 9 bases align to TRBD1. Germline V CDR1 and CDR2: SGHRS, YFSETQ. V lost 4 bases, J lost 7 bases, and 9 bases stayed unmatched. The CDR3 extends over 15 amino acids. CDR3: CASSLLTGGQNTIYF. In nucleotides, the CDR3 is TGCGCCAGCAGCCTATTGACAGGGGGGCAGAACACCATATATTTT.

The V and J genes are TRBV7-8 and TRBJ2-7; tentatively, D is TRBD2 (6 bases). Germline V gives CDR1 SGHVS, CDR2 FQNEAQ. This CDR3 comprises 12 residues. Trimming cost V 5 bases and J 7 bases, with 12 bases left between them. The CDR3 loop reads CASSPGGMEQYF. In DNA, the CDR3 is TGTGCCAGCAGCCCCGGCGGGATGGAGCAGTACTTC.